These 9 T cell receptor beta chains originate from one sample sequenced in a study of response to subunit inactivated influenza vaccine. MiXCR was run by TCRdb on the RT-PCR reads, yielding one entry per CDR3 protein. The sample contains 530,000 or so distinct CDR3 sequences, 12% of which appear only once. Here the sequenced sample was PBMCs from blood, taken on the day of vaccination. These receptor sequences come from a man aged 45-60 years who received an inactivated influenza vaccine.

In this sample, this clonotype turned up many times. The rearrangement links TRBV28 to TRBJ1-5; D uncertain. Germline CDR1 is MDHEN and CDR2 is SYDVKM. The V and J ends lost 7 bases and 4 bases respectively, with 11 bases between them. The CDR3 runs to 13 residues. The CDR3 here is CASITLGNQPQHF. The CDR3 DNA reads TGTGCCAGCATAACGTTGGGAAATCAGCCCCAGCATTTT.

This clonotype appeared a few times. The CDR3 sequence is CAISTLGQGVQSSYNEQFF. CDR3 sequence (DNA): TGTGCCATCAGTACCCTGGGACAGGGAGTTCAGAGCTCCTACAATGAGCAGTTCTTC. The V call is TRBV10-3, the J call TRBJ2-1, with 9 bases that match TRBD1. Germline values: CDR1 ENHRY, CDR2 SYGVKD. The CDR3 consists of 19 residues. V trimming: 5 bases; J trimming: 0 bases; junction bases outside the gene matches: 14.

This clonotype was counted a few times. This chain uses TRBV6-1 with TRBJ1-6; TRBD1 is a possible D gene (5 bases). From germline, CDR1 is MNHNS and CDR2 SASEGT. There are 15 residues in the CDR3. Trimming removed 0 bases from V and 7 bases from J, with 10 bases in between. As DNA, the CDR3 is TGTGCCAGCAGTGAAGCCGGGGCGGGGAATTCACCCCTCCACTTT. This gives the protein CASSEAGAGNSPLHF.

This clonotype has a count of ten or more. The genes are TRBV4-3 and TRBJ2-1; TRBD2 matches 12 bases. V lost 1 base to trimming and J lost 7 bases; unmatched junction nucleotides: 5. Germline CDR1 LGHNA, CDR2 YSLEER. CDR3 size: 16 residues. The CDR3 loop is CASSQVLAGGLNEQFF. The CDR3 DNA sequence: TGCGCCAGCAGCCAAGTACTAGCGGGAGGATTGAATGAGCAGTTCTTC.

This clonotype was seen ten or more times. The rearrangement joins TRBV6-2 or TRBV6-3 to TRBJ2-5; D assignment may be TRBD1 or TRBD2 (7 bases each). V lost 6 bases and J 0 bases, leaving 11 bases between the germline ends. The CDR3 consists of 14 residues. Germline CDR1 and CDR2: MNHEY and SVGEGT. The CDR3 nucleotides read TGTGCCAGCAGCAGGGGGGGAAACCAAGAGACCCAGTACTTC. It specifies CASSRGGNQETQYF.

In regard to this clonotype: Germline and junction disagree at one end, which may indicate a read error. V and J are TRBV7-7 and TRBJ2-2; possible D gene TRBD2, 6 bases. This CDR3 has 14 residues. CDR1 SSHAT and CDR2 FNYEAQ come from the germline V gene (reference sequence). CDR3 sequence: CASSLGLGTGELLF. The DNA for the CDR3 is TGTGCTAGCAGCCTGGGACTTGGCACCGGGGAGCTGCTTTTT.

The V call is TRBV5-5, the J call TRBJ1-1; D perhaps matches TRBD1 (5 bases). The CDR3 loop spans 14 amino acids. Germline CDR1 is SGHKS and CDR2 is YYEKEE (reference sequence). Trimming cost V 0 bases and J 7 bases, with 13 bases left between them. This CDR3 is CASSLVTRDFEAFF. CDR3 DNA sequence: TGTGCCAGCAGCTTGGTTACCAGGGATTTTGAAGCTTTCTTT.

The V gene is TRBV15, the J gene TRBJ1-5; the D gene is possibly TRBD1 (5 bases). Per the germline V gene, CDR1 is LNHNV and CDR2 is YYDKDF (reference sequence). The germline V and J ends were trimmed by 1 base and 9 bases, with 19 bases remaining between them. The CDR3 runs 16 residues. For the CDR3, the DNA is TGTGCCACCAGCAGAGGGGAGGGGACCGAGATCAGGCCCCAGCATTTT. It is translated as CATSRGEGTEIRPQHF.

In its sample, this clonotype was seen a few times. The chain recombines TRBV4-2 with TRBJ2-1; 8 bases are a match to TRBD2. The V gene end was trimmed by 3 bases and the J gene end by 8 bases; junction bases not matched to a gene: 9. The CDR3 sequence is 15 residues long. CDR1 is LGHNA, CDR2 YNFKEQ, per germline. For the CDR3, the DNA is TGTGCCAGCAGCCACAGAAGCCGGGGGGGGGATGAGCAGTTCTTC. Its protein product is CASSHRSRGGDEQFF.